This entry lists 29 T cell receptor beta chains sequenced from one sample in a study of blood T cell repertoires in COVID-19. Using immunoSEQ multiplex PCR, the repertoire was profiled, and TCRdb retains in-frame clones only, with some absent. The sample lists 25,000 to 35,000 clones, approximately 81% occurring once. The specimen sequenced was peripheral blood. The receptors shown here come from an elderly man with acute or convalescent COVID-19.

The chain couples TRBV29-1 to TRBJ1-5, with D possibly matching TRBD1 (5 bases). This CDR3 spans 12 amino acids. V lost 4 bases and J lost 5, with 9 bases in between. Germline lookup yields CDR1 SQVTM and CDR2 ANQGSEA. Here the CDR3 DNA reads TGCAGCGTTGGGCAGGGCGATCAGCCCCAGCATTTT. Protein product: CSVGQGDQPQHF. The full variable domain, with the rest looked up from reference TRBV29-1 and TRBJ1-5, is SAVISQKPSRDICQRGTSLTIQCQVDSQVTMMFWYRQQPGQSLTLIATANQGSEATYESGFVIDKFPISRPNLTFSTLTVSNMSPEDSSIYLCSVGQGDQPQHFGDGTRLSIL.

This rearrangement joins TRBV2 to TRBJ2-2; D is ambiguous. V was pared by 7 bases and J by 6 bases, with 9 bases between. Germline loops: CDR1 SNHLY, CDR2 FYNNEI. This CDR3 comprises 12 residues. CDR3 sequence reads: CASNELPGELFF. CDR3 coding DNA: TGTGCCAGCAACGAGTTACCCGGGGAGCTGTTTTTT. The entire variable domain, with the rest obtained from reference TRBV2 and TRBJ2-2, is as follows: EPEVTQTPSHQVTQMGQEVILRCVPISNHLYFYWYRQILGQKVEFLVSFYNNEISEKSEIFDDQFSVERPDGSNFTLKIRSTKLEDSAMYFCASNELPGELFFGEGSRLTVL.

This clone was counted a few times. CDR3 sequence: CASSFLGTGGDEQYF. The CDR3 DNA reads TGTGCCAGCAGCTTCCTCGGGACAGGGGGCGACGAGCAGTACTTC. The chain recombines TRBV7-9 with TRBJ2-7; 12 bases match TRBD1. After removal of 3 bases from V and 5 bases from J, the junction contained 5 bases not matched to a gene. Germline V gene data show CDR1 as SEHNR and CDR2 as FQNEAQ (reference sequence). The CDR3 totals 15 residues.

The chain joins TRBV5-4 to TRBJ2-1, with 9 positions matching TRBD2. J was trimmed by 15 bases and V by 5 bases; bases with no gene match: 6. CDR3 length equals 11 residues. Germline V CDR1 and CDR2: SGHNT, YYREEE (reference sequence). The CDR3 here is CASRGGGAAFF. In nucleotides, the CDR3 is TGTGCCAGCAGGGGCGGGGGGGCCGCGTTCTTC.

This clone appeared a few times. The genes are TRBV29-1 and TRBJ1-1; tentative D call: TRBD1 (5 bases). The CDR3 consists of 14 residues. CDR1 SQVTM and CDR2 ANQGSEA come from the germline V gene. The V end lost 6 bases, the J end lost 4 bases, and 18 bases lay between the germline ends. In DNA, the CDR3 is TGCAGCGTCACCAGCTGGGGGGTCGTCACTGAAGCTTTCTTT. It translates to CSVTSWGVVTEAFF.

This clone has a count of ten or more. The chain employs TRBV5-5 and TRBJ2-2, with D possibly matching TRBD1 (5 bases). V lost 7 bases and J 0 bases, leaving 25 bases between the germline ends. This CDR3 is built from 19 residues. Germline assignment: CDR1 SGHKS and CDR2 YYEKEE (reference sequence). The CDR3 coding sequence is TGTGCCAGCGCCCATAATAATTTACAGGACGCTACGAACACCGGGGAGCTGTTTTTT. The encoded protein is CASAHNNLQDATNTGELFF. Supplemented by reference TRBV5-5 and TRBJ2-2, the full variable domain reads DAGVTQSPTHLIKTRGQQVTLRCSPISGHKSVSWYQQVLGQGPQFIFQYYEKEERGRGNFPDRFSARQFPNYSSELNVNALLLGDSALYLCASAHNNLQDATNTGELFFGEGSRLTVL.

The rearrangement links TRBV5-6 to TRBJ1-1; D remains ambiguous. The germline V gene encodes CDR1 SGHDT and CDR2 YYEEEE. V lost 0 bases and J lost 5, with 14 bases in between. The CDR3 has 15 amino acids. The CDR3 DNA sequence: TGTGCCAGCAGCTTGGGGGGAGCACGGTATACTGAAGCTTTCTTT. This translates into CASSLGGARYTEAFF. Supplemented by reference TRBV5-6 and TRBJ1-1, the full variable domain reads DAGVTQSPTHLIKTRGQQVTLRCSPKSGHDTVSWYQQALGQGPQFIFQYYEEEERQRGNFPDRFSGHQFPNYSSELNVNALLLGDSALYLCASSLGGARYTEAFFGQGTRLTVV.

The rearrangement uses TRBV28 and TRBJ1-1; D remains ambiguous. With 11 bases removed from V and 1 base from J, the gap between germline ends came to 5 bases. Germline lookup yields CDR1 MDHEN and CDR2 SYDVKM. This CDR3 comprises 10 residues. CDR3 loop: CAAGNTEAFF. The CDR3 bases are TGTGCCGCCGGGAACACTGAAGCTTTCTTT. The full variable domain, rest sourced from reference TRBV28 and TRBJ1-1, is DVKVTQSSRYLVKRTGEKVFLECVQDMDHENMFWYRQDPGLGLRLIYFSYDVKMKEKGDIPEGYSVSREKKERFSLILESASTNQTSMYLCAAGNTEAFFGQGTRLTVV.

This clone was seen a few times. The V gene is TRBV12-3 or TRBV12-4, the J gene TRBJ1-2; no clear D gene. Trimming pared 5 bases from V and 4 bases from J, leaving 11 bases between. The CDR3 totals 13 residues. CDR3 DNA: TGTGCCAGCAGTATAGACGGACTCTATGGCTACACCTTC. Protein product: CASSIDGLYGYTF.

The CDR3 DNA reads as TGTGCCAGCTGCCGACTAGCGGGTAGTTCCTACGAGCAGTACTTC. Amino acid sequence: CASCRLAGSSYEQYF. This rearrangement joins TRBV6-5 to TRBJ2-7; TRBD2 agrees at 10 bases. Germline trimming cut 8 bases from V and 1 base from J; bases unmatched to any gene: 8. The length of the CDR3 is 15 residues. Germline V lookup: CDR1 MNHEY, CDR2 SVGAGI.

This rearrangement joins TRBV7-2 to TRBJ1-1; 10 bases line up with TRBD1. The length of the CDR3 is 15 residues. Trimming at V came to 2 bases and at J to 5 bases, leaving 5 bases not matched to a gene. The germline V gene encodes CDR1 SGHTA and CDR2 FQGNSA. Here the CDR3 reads CASSLPGQGRTEAFF. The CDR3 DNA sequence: TGTGCCAGCAGCTTACCGGGACAGGGGCGGACTGAAGCTTTCTTT.

CDR3 coding DNA: TGTGCCAGCAGTGCGGACAGGCATCAGCCCCAGCATTTT. Translated, it gives CASSADRHQPQHF. V usage is TRBV2 and J usage is TRBJ1-5; TRBD1 aligns across 7 bases. The CDR3 is 13 amino acids. J was trimmed by 5 bases and V by 4 bases; bases with no gene match: 2. Germline V CDR1 and CDR2: SNHLY, FYNNEI.

The CDR3 DNA follows: TGTGCCAGCAGCCAAGTACTAGCTCACGAGCAGTACTTC. Residues: CASSQVLAHEQYF. V and J are TRBV3-1 (or the pseudogene TRBV3-2) and TRBJ2-7; D might be TRBD2 (6 bases). V was cut by 1 base and J by 5 bases, with 9 bases left in between. Germline CDR1 and CDR2: LGHDT and YNNKEL (reference sequence). This CDR3 is 13 amino acids long.

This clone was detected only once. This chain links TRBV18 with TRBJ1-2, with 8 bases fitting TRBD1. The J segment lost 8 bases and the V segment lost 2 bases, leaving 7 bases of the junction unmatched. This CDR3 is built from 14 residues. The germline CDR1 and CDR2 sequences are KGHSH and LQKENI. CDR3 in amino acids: CASSPGQGGWGYTF. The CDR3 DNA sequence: TGTGCCAGCTCACCAGGACAGGGTGGATGGGGCTACACCTTC. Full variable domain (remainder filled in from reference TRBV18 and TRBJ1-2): NAGVMQNPRHLVRRRGQEARLRCSPMKGHSHVYWYRQLPEEGLKFMVYLQKENIIDESGMPKERFSAEFPKEGPSILRIQQVVRGDSAAYFCASSPGQGGWGYTFGSGTRLTVV.

As DNA, the CDR3 is TGTGCCAGCAGCTACACCCCACGATTGGCCGAGCAGTACTTC. Translation gives CASSYTPRLAEQYF. The J gene is TRBJ2-7, the V gene TRBV14; D is undetermined. V shed 5 bases and J shed 6 bases, with 17 bases lying between them. From germline, CDR1 is SGHDN and CDR2 FVKESK. The CDR3 sequence is 14 residues long.

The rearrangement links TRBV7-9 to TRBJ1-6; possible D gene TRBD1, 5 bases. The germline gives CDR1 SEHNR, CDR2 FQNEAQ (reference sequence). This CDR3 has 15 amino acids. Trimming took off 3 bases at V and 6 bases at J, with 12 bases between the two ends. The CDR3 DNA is TGTGCCAGCAGCTTGATCGACAGCCGTAATTCACCCCTCCACTTT. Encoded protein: CASSLIDSRNSPLHF.

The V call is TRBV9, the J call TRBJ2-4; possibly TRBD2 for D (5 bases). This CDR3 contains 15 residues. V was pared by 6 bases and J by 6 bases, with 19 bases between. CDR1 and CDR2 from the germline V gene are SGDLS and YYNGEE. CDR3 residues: CASTHKRRTLNIQYF. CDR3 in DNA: TGTGCCAGCACCCATAAACGGAGGACTTTAAACATTCAGTACTTC.

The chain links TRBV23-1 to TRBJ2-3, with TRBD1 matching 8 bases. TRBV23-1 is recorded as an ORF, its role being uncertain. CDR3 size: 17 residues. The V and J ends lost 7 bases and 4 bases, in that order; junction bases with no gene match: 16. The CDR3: CASIQGRGRGPSDTQYF. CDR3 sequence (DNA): TGCGCCAGCATCCAGGGCCGGGGCAGGGGGCCCTCAGATACGCAGTATTTT.

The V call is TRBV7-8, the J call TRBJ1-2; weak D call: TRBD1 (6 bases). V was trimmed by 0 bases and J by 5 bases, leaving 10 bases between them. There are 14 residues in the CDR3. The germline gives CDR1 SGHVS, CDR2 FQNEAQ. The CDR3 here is CASSLARGKYGYTF. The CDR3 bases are TGTGCCAGCAGCTTAGCGAGGGGGAAGTATGGCTACACCTTC.

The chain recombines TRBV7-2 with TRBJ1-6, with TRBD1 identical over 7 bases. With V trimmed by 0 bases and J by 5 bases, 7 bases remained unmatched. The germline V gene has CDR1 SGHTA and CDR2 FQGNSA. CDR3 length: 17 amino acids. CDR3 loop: CASSLALDRVHNSPLHF. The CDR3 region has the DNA TGTGCCAGCAGCTTAGCTCTAGACAGGGTCCATAATTCACCCCTCCACTTT. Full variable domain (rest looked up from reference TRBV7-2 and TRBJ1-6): GAGVSQSPSNKVTEKGKDVELRCDPISGHTALYWYRQSLGQGLEFLIYFQGNSAPDKSGLPSDRFSAERTGGSVSTLTIQRTQQEDSAVYLCASSLALDRVHNSPLHFGNGTRLTVT.

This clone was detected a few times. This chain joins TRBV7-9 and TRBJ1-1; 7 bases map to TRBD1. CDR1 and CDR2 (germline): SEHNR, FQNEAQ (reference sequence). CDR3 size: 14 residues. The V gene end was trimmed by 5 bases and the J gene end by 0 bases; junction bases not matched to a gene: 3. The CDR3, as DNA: TGTGCCAGCAGCCACGGGACAGTGAACACTGAAGCTTTCTTT. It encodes CASSHGTVNTEAFF. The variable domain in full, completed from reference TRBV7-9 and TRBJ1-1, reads DTGVSQNPRHKITKRGQNVTFRCDPISEHNRLYWYRQTLGQGPEFLTYFQNEAQLEKSRLLSDRFSAERPKGSFSTLEIQRTEQGDSAMYLCASSHGTVNTEAFFGQGTRLTVV.

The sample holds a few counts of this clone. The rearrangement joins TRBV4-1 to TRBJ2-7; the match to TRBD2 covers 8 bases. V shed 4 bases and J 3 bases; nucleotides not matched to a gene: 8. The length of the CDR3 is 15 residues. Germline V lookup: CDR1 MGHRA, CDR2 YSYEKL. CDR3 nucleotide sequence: TGCGCCAGCAGCCCCCCCCTTAGCGGGGACTACGAGCAGTACTTC. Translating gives CASSPPLSGDYEQYF.

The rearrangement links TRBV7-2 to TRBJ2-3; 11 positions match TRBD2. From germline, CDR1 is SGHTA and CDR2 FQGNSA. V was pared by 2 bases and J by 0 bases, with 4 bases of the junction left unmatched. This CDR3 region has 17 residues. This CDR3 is CASSLYRLAGSTDTQYF. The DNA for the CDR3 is TGTGCCAGCAGCTTATACCGACTAGCGGGGAGCACAGATACGCAGTATTTT.

CDR3 residues: CASSPGGGPTEAFF. CDR3 sequence (DNA): TGTGCCAGCAGCCCGGGAGGGGGGCCAACTGAAGCTTTCTTT. V is TRBV3-1 (or the pseudogene TRBV3-2) and J is TRBJ1-1, with TRBD1 as a possible D gene (6 bases). The germline V gene has CDR1 LGHDT and CDR2 YNNKEL (reference sequence). Trimming cost V 4 bases and J 5 bases, with 14 bases left between them. This CDR3 spans 14 amino acids.

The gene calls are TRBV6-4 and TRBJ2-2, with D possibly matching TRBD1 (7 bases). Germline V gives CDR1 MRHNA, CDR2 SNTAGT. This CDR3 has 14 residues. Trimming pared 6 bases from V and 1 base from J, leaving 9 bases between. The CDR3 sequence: CASRQGGNTGELFF. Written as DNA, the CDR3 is TGTGCCAGCAGGCAGGGGGGGAACACCGGGGAGCTGTTTTTT.

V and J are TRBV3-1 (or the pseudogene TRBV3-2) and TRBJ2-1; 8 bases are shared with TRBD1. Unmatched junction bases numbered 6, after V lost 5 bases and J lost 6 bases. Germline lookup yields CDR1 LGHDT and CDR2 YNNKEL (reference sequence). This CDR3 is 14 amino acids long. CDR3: CASSVRQGPNEQFF. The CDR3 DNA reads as TGTGCCAGCAGCGTCCGACAGGGGCCCAATGAGCAGTTCTTC.

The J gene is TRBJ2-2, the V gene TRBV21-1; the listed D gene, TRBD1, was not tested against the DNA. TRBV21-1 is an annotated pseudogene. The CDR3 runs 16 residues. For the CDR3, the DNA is TGTGCCAGCAGCAAAGGGGACAGGGTAAACACCGGGGAGCTGTTTTTT. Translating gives CASSKGDRVNTGELFF.

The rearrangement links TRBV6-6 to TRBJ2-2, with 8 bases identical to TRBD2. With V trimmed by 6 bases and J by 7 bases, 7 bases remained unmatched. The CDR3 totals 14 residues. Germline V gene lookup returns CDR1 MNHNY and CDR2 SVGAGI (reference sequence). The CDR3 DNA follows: TGTGCCAGCAGCAGGACTAGCCCTGACGGGGAGCTGTTTTTT. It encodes CASSRTSPDGELFF.

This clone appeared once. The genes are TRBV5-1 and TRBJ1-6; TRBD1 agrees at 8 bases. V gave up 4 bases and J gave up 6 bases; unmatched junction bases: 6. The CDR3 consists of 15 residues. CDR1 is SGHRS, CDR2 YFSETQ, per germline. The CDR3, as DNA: TGCGCCAGCAGCGAGACAGGGGAAGGTAATTCACCCCTCCACTTT. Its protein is CASSETGEGNSPLHF.